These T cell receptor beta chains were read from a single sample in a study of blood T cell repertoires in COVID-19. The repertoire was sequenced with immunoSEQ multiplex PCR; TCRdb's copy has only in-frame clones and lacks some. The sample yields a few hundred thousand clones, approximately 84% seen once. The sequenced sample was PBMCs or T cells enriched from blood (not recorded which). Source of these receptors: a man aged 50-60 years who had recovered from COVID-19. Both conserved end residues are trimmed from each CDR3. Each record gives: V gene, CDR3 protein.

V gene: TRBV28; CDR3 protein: ASSLPGQQGGYT
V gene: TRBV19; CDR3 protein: ASSKPASGAPGWGTGELF
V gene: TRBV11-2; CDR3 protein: ASSPLWTVDFGYT
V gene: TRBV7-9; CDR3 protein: ASGGQGERGD
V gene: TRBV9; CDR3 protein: ASSRRNTEAF
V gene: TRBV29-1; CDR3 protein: SVADRVKNYGYT
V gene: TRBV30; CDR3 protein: AWDGGANQPQH
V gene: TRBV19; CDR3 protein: ASSTGTGGGQPQH
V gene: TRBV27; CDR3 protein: ASSQRLAGGFNEQF
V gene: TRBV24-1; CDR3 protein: ATSVPTLCTEAF
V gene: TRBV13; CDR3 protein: ASTFPRQTVPLH
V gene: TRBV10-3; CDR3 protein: AISDPTSGSSYEQY
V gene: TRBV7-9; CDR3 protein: ASSSGTVTGELF
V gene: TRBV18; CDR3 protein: ASSQGQLNTEAF
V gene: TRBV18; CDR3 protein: ASSPPGSGGVATQY
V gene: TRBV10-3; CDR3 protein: ATRGGDGDSPLH
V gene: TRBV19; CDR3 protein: ASSIGGLGETQY
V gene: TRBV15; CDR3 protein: ATSRENRQSYEQY